This T cell receptor (beta chain) is from a study of shared clonotypes between healthy human individuals. Study findings and constraints: When compared with the clonotypes that were shared by all four sorted-subset donors, the non-shared clonotypes turned out to have lower generation probabilities.

Some clones are missing from TCRdb's copy, which holds only in-frame ones; the method was immunoSEQ multiplex PCR. In the table there are roughly 2 million clones, over 85% of which are singletons. This clone was counted a few times. Antigen specificity is unknown. In the same sample, other DNA sequences code for this CDR3. This TCR came from a man between 18 and 29 years old in good health. The sequenced material came from naive CD4+ T cells sorted from blood. Subset noted: CD45RA+ positively selected.

The CDR3 nucleotides read TGTGCCAGCAGCGCAGCGGGAAGCTCCTACAATGAGCAGTTCTTC. This codes for CASSAAGSSYNEQFF. The chain has TRBV9 and TRBJ2-1, with 7 bases aligning to TRBD2. The germline gives CDR1 SGDLS, CDR2 YYNGEE. This CDR3 comprises 15 residues. Unmatched junction bases numbered 3, after V lost 3 bases and J lost 0 bases.